This T cell receptor (beta chain) came from a study of cytomegalovirus exposure and HLA in healthy donors. Study-level findings and limits: Subsequent analysis revealed that first-cohort TCR clusters tended to co-occur in the 95 to 150 validation repertoires. Overall, roughly 150 TCR beta chains were annotated as cytomegalovirus-associated. Generally TCR sequences proved uncommon, though certain public TCRs appeared in numerous donors. A few CMV-associated chains were confirmed in vitro to be specific for CMV antigens.

In this sample, this clone turned up once. Its antigen is not known. This CDR3 is built from 15 residues. Germline CDR1 MNHEY, CDR2 SMNVEV (reference sequence). The germline V and J ends were trimmed by 3 bases and 7 bases, with 16 bases remaining between them. Clones were read by immunoSEQ multiplex PCR, and TCRdb kept only the in-frame ones, dropping some. The profile shows about 38,000 clones, approximately 92% of them singletons. The chain is built from TRBV27 and TRBJ2-1; perhaps TRBD2 as D (7 bases). Sequenced input: PBMCs. The TCR comes from a man aged 18 to 30 in good health and CMV-seronegative. The CDR3 coding sequence is TGTGCCAGCAGTTTGTCCGGGGGGCCAAGGAATGAGCAGTTCTTC. Amino acid sequence: CASSLSGGPRNEQFF.